A single sample gave rise to the 21 T cell receptor beta chains below, sequenced in a study of cytomegalovirus exposure and HLA in healthy donors (dated by TCRdb to 2015 to 2018). Receptor amplification or capture employed the immunoSEQ multiplex PCR assay. For the multiplex PCR, a mixture combining 60 forward primers for TCR Vbeta segments and 13 reverse primers for TCR Jbeta segments was used. The clones in this table, taken by TCRdb from immuneACCESS, are in-frame only. Not every clone is retained; where verified, under half of the shortfall comes from an unresolved V gene, and the cause of the rest is unknown. For this sample there are some 130,000 clones; less than 85% appear just once. The ten biggest clones cover 2% to 2.5% of the sample. The sample was PBMCs. All receptors derive from a woman aged 55-69 years in good health and CMV-seropositive.

The chain joins TRBV30 to TRBJ2-5; D is unresolved. Trimming left V 7 bases short and J 1 base short, with 7 bases between. Germline CDR1 and CDR2: GTSNPN and SVGIG (reference sequence). The CDR3 length is 11 residues. The CDR3 loop reads CAFRVQETQYF. In DNA form, the CDR3 reads TGTGCCTTTAGAGTCCAAGAGACCCAGTACTTC.

V usage is TRBV28 and J usage is TRBJ2-1; 11 bases map to TRBD2. The CDR3 runs 15 residues. V lost 6 bases and J lost 4; bases outside the gene matches: 5. Per germline, CDR1 MDHEN and CDR2 SYDVKM. CDR3 in amino acids: CASSPLAGGYNEQFF. CDR3 DNA sequence: TGTGCCAGCAGCCCCCTAGCGGGGGGATACAATGAGCAGTTCTTC.

The chain couples TRBV19 to TRBJ1-2, with D maybe TRBD1 (5 bases). V was cut by 3 bases and J by 4 bases, with 12 bases left in between. The CDR3 has 14 amino acids. Per germline, CDR1 LNHDA and CDR2 SQIVND (reference sequence). The CDR3 DNA follows: TGTGCCAGTAGTATCGATAGGGGAGGCTATGGCTACACCTTC. It is translated as CASSIDRGGYGYTF.

The chain links TRBV5-4 to TRBJ2-1, with 11 bases identical to TRBD2. Looked up from germline, CDR1 is SGHNT and CDR2 is YYREEE (reference sequence). There are 16 residues in the CDR3. V was clipped by 0 bases and J by 7 bases; unmatched bases: 6. CDR3 loop: CASSLDPSGGWNEQFF. CDR3 sequence (DNA): TGTGCCAGCAGCTTGGACCCTAGCGGGGGGTGGAATGAGCAGTTCTTC.

V is TRBV5-1 and J is TRBJ1-2; D remains ambiguous. The ends were cut back, 1 base at V and 8 bases at J, with 18 bases in the middle. The CDR3 spans 15 residues. Germline values: CDR1 SGHRS, CDR2 YFSETQ. The CDR3 coding sequence is TGCGCCAGCAGCTTGAGGGAGGGTGGTAATAGAGGCTACACCTTC. Protein product: CASSLREGGNRGYTF. Together with reference TRBV5-1 and TRBJ1-2, the CDR3 gives the full variable domain: KAGVTQTPRYLIKTRGQQVTLSCSPISGHRSVSWYQQTPGQGLQFLFEYFSETQRNKGNFPGRFSGRQFSNSRSEMNVSTLELGDSALYLCASSLREGGNRGYTFGSGTRLTVV.

This clone has just a few counts. This chain joins TRBV27 and TRBJ2-1; 12 nucleotides line up with TRBD1. The germline CDR1 and CDR2 sequences are MNHEY and SMNVEV (reference sequence). The junction had 5 bases not matched to a gene; V was cut back by 2 bases and J by 9 bases. The CDR3 loop spans 15 amino acids. CDR3: CASSLGTGGLGEQFF. The CDR3, as DNA: TGTGCCAGCAGTTTAGGGACAGGGGGCCTAGGTGAGCAGTTCTTC.

V gene TRBV28 combines with J gene TRBJ1-4, with TRBD1 matching 9 bases. The length of the CDR3 is 13 residues. Germline trimming cut 7 bases from V and 6 bases from J; bases unmatched to any gene: 3. CDR1 is MDHEN, CDR2 SYDVKM, per germline. CDR3 nucleotide sequence: TGTGCCAGCATGGGACAGGGATATGAAAAACTGTTTTTT. It specifies CASMGQGYEKLFF.

The CDR3: CAISTTGTDTEAFF. The CDR3 region has the DNA TGTGCCATCAGTACCACCGGGACAGACACTGAAGCTTTCTTT. The chain employs TRBV10-3 and TRBJ1-1; 7 nucleotides align to TRBD1. Germline assignment: CDR1 ENHRY and CDR2 SYGVKD. J gave up 3 bases and V 5 bases, and 6 bases lay outside the gene matches. The CDR3 runs 14 residues.

This clone was found a few times. V usage is TRBV10-3 and J usage is TRBJ1-5; D uncertain. Trimming shortened V by 0 bases and J by 0 bases, and 6 bases separated the two germline ends. CDR1 is ENHRY, CDR2 SYGVKD, per germline. The CDR3 is made up of 15 amino acids. CDR3 in amino acids: CAISESGISNQPQHF. CDR3 coding DNA: TGTGCCATCAGTGAGTCCGGGATTAGCAATCAGCCCCAGCATTTT.

This clone was seen only a few times. The chain recombines TRBV2 with TRBJ2-7; 14 nucleotides align to TRBD2. J gave up 7 bases and V 6 bases, and 5 bases lay outside the gene matches. Per the germline V gene, CDR1 is SNHLY and CDR2 is FYNNEI. The CDR3 contains 14 residues. CDR3: CASRGLAGAREQYF. In DNA form, the CDR3 reads TGTGCCAGCAGGGGACTAGCGGGAGCAAGGGAGCAGTACTTC.

J is TRBJ2-1 and V is TRBV2; maybe TRBD1 (5 bases). Trimming left V 11 bases short and J 5 bases short, with 16 bases between. Germline CDR1 reads SNHLY; CDR2 reads FYNNEI. The CDR3 totals 13 residues. CDR3 sequence: CACQGGVHNEQFF. The CDR3 DNA follows: TGTGCCTGCCAGGGCGGCGTACACAATGAGCAGTTCTTC.

This chain joins TRBV11-2 and TRBJ1-4; TRBD1 is a possible D gene (6 bases). The CDR3 length is 16 residues. Germline CDR1 reads SGHAT; CDR2 reads FQNNGV. Trimming took off 5 bases at V and 0 bases at J, with 13 bases between the two ends. In DNA, the CDR3 is TGTGCCAGCAGCGACAGAGGGGGGGCAACTAATGAAAAACTGTTTTTT. This sequence encodes CASSDRGGATNEKLFF.

V is TRBV2 and J is TRBJ1-1, with D unresolved. Germline CDR1 SNHLY, CDR2 FYNNEI. The CDR3 extends over 12 amino acids. V gave up 7 bases and J gave up 7 bases, with 13 bases separating them. CDR3 in amino acids: CASKLITSEAFF. The DNA of the CDR3 is TGTGCCAGCAAATTGATAACTAGTGAAGCTTTCTTT.

CDR3 in amino acids: CASSLMGGGLQSGANVLTF. The CDR3 nucleotides are TGTGCCAGCAGCTTGATGGGCGGGGGGCTGCAATCTGGGGCCAACGTCCTGACTTTC. The chain uses TRBV5-6 and TRBJ2-6; 8 nucleotides match TRBD2. V lost 1 base to trimming and J lost 1 base; unmatched junction nucleotides: 10. This CDR3 spans 19 amino acids. In germline, CDR1 is SGHDT, CDR2 YYEEEE. The full variable domain, completed using reference TRBV5-6 and TRBJ2-6, is DAGVTQSPTHLIKTRGQQVTLRCSPKSGHDTVSWYQQALGQGPQFIFQYYEEEERQRGNFPDRFSGHQFPNYSSELNVNALLLGDSALYLCASSLMGGGLQSGANVLTFGAGSRLTVL.

The V gene is TRBV18, the J gene TRBJ1-5; 9 bases line up with TRBD1. The CDR3 is 14 amino acids. Germline V gene lookup returns CDR1 KGHSH and CDR2 LQKENI. Trimming cost V 4 bases and J 7 bases; bases outside gene matches: 5. The CDR3 loop reads CASSLQGARQPQHF. The CDR3 coding sequence is TGTGCCAGCTCACTACAGGGGGCTCGGCAGCCCCAGCATTTT.

CDR3 loop: CASNSRGGSGRNEQFF. The DNA for the CDR3 is TGCGCCAGCAACAGCCGGGGTGGTAGCGGGAGGAATGAGCAGTTCTTC. The chain joins TRBV4-1 to TRBJ2-1; 10 nucleotides agree with TRBD2. The germline CDR1 and CDR2 sequences are MGHRA and YSYEKL. After removal of 7 bases from V and 7 bases from J, the junction contained 13 bases not matched to a gene. This CDR3 has 16 amino acids.

This clone was counted between two and nine times. The genes are TRBV5-4 and TRBJ2-2; 8 nucleotides match TRBD1. V shed 2 bases and J 4 bases; nucleotides not matched to a gene: 7. Germline CDR1 reads SGHNT; CDR2 reads YYREEE (reference sequence). This CDR3 is 16 amino acids long. DNA of the CDR3: TGTGCCAGCAGCTTTTACGGGACAGGAGGCACCGGGGAGCTGTTTTTT. Amino acid sequence: CASSFYGTGGTGELFF.

This clone was counted between two and nine times. J is TRBJ1-5 and V is TRBV7-9; no clear D gene. The CDR3 has 15 residues. Germline V gene lookup returns CDR1 SEHNR and CDR2 FQNEAQ (reference sequence). With 5 bases removed from V and 4 bases from J, the gap between germline ends came to 15 bases. The CDR3 bases are TGTGCCAGCAGCGCCGGGTCGAACTGGAATCAGCCCCAGCATTTT. This codes for CASSAGSNWNQPQHF. Based on the CDR3 plus reference TRBV7-9 and TRBJ1-5, the full variable domain is DTGVSQNPRHKITKRGQNVTFRCDPISEHNRLYWYRQTLGQGPEFLTYFQNEAQLEKSRLLSDRFSAERPKGSFSTLEIQRTEQGDSAMYLCASSAGSNWNQPQHFGDGTRLSIL.

The count of this clone is one. The CDR3 protein is CSAGVEGKLFF. For the CDR3, the DNA is TGCAGTGCCGGAGTAGAGGGAAAACTGTTTTTT. The V call is TRBV20-1, the J call TRBJ1-4, with D uncertain. The CDR3 consists of 11 residues. Germline CDR1 reads DFQATT; CDR2 reads SNEGSKA (reference sequence). Trimming shortened V by 6 bases and J by 10 bases, and 12 bases separated the two germline ends.

This CDR3 reads CSVATGTNYGYTF. The CDR3 DNA sequence: TGCAGCGTTGCTACAGGGACTAACTATGGCTACACCTTC. The chain carries TRBV29-1 and TRBJ1-2; TRBD1 might be the D (6 bases). There are 13 residues in the CDR3. The V gene's germline CDR1 is SQVTM and CDR2 ANQGSEA. V was trimmed by 4 bases and J by 0 bases, leaving 9 bases between them.

This clone was seen a handful of times. The chain has TRBV4-2 and TRBJ2-5; no clear D. Germline lookup yields CDR1 LGHNA and CDR2 YNFKEQ. The CDR3 contains 13 residues. The V and J ends lost 4 bases and 1 base respectively, with 7 bases between them. The CDR3 nucleotides read TGTGCCAGCAGCCCCCACAGCCAAGAGACCCAGTACTTC. Residues: CASSPHSQETQYF.